The clone carrying this T cell receptor beta chain was counted between two and nine times. Its target is unknown. Trimming cost V 9 bases and J 4 bases; bases outside gene matches: 5. The CDR3 has 12 residues. The germline V gene has CDR1 SGHAT and CDR2 FQNNGV. This entry is derived from a study of spatial heterogeneity in lung cancer. Findings and caveats of the study: Compared with follow-up, resection was when ubiquitous expanded tumor TCRs appeared in blood more.

Time point given: sample taken at primary tumor resection. The input material, whole RNA from tumor, nontumor lung or frozen PBMC, was sequenced unsorted. From the 5' RACE reads, TCRdb called clonotypes with MiXCR, one entry per CDR3 protein. In the table there are under 25,000 distinct CDR3 sequences, approximately 7% of which are singletons. This chain links TRBV11-2 with TRBJ2-7, with TRBD2 matching over 8 bases. Sequences were derived from PBMCs, sampled at surgery. This clonotype originated in a male donor with early-stage non-small cell lung cancer. The CDR3 is CASREGIYEQYF. The CDR3 coding sequence is TGTGCCAGTCGGGAGGGGATTTACGAGCAGTACTTC.